This record covers a single TCR beta chain. TCRdb's table, derived via immunoSEQ multiplex PCR, lists solely in-frame clones and lacks some. The sample yields roughly 100,000 clones, around 82% seen once. The data stem from a study of control samples from healthy donors and cancer patients. V shed 1 base and J shed 2 bases, with 9 bases lying between them. The CDR3 sequence is 15 residues long. The germline gives CDR1 LGHDT, CDR2 YNNKEL (reference sequence). The source is a woman aged 50 to 60 in good health. This chain joins TRBV3-1 (or the pseudogene TRBV3-2) and TRBJ1-3; D ambiguous. Material: blood. This CDR3 reads CASSQGRSPGNTIYF. As DNA, the CDR3 is TGTGCCAGCAGCCAAGGCAGGAGCCCTGGAAACACCATATATTTT.